Listed here are 13 T cell receptor beta chains from one sample, sequenced in a study of patients and donors after allogeneic stem cell transplantation. TCRdb redid the calling of the RT-PCR reads with MiXCR, one entry per CDR3 protein. The sample records about a million distinct CDR3 sequences, about 20% being singletons. The sample consisted of blood, either unsorted or a sorted T cell fraction (not recorded which). These receptors all come from a human donor who was either an allogeneic HSCT recipient or a stem cell or donor lymphocyte infusion donor (not recorded which). It is not recorded whose cells these are; they may come from a transplant donor.

This clonotype was found a few times. The chain employs TRBV2 and TRBJ2-7, with 11 bases aligning to TRBD1. The CDR3 spans 13 residues. The J segment lost 6 bases and the V segment lost 7 bases, leaving 5 bases of the junction unmatched. The germline V gene encodes CDR1 SNHLY and CDR2 FYNNEI. This chain's CDR3 is CASIGTGGLEQYF. In DNA form, the CDR3 reads TGTGCCAGCATCGGGACAGGGGGGCTCGAGCAGTACTTC.

This clonotype has only a few counts. The chain carries TRBV7-3 and TRBJ1-2, with D possibly matching TRBD1 (6 bases). The CDR3 totals 16 residues. Trimming removed 0 bases from V and 0 bases from J, with 11 bases in between. Looked up from germline, CDR1 is SGHTA and CDR2 is FQGTGA. The CDR3 spells CASSLTADSPNYGYTF. The CDR3 DNA reads TGTGCCAGCAGCTTAACTGCGGACAGTCCTAACTATGGCTACACCTTC.

The chain links TRBV7-2 to TRBJ2-7; 7 bases fit TRBD1. CDR3 length: 15 residues. Looked up from germline, CDR1 is SGHTA and CDR2 is FQGNSA. After removal of 4 bases from V and 3 bases from J, the junction contained 9 bases not matched to a gene. The CDR3 DNA reads TGTGCCAGCAGCTCCACTCGGGACAGTATCTACGAGCAGTACTTC. Translated, it gives CASSSTRDSIYEQYF.

The chain has TRBV6-2 or TRBV6-3 and TRBJ2-7; possible D gene TRBD2, 5 bases. This CDR3 is 14 amino acids long. The V end lost 7 bases, the J end lost 1 base, and 14 bases lay between the germline ends. CDR1 MNHEY and CDR2 SVGEGT come from the germline V gene. Here the CDR3 DNA reads TGTGCCAGCAATCGAGCGGAACCTTCCTACGAGCAGTACTTC. Protein product: CASNRAEPSYEQYF.

J is TRBJ2-1 and V is TRBV14; TRBD1 might be the D (5 bases). Germline values: CDR1 SGHDN, CDR2 FVKESK. V gave up 1 base and J gave up 16 bases, with 17 bases separating them. The CDR3 runs to 13 residues. The DNA for the CDR3 is TGTGCCAGCAGCCAAGTCAGGGCGGCGCGCCAATTCTTC. It encodes CASSQVRAARQFF. The variable domain in full, with the rest retrieved from reference TRBV14 and TRBJ2-1, is EAGVTQFPSHSVIEKGQTVTLRCDPISGHDNLYWYRRVMGKEIKFLLHFVKESKQDESGMPNNRFLAERTGGTYSTLKVQPAELEDSGVYFCASSQVRAARQFFGPGTRLTVL.

This rearrangement joins TRBV14 to TRBJ2-5; D might be TRBD2 (5 bases). CDR1 is SGHDN and CDR2 is FVKESK in the germline V gene. The CDR3 has 14 amino acids. The V gene lost 3 bases and the J gene lost 1 base, with 9 bases spanning the gap. CDR3 sequence reads: CASSQKAAQETQYF. CDR3 DNA sequence: TGTGCCAGCAGCCAGAAAGCGGCCCAAGAGACCCAGTACTTC.

This clonotype has ten or more counts. The chain is built from TRBV2 and TRBJ2-3; 8 bases map to TRBD2. The CDR3 spans 15 residues. J gave up 0 bases and V 5 bases, and 4 bases lay outside the gene matches. Germline CDR1 SNHLY, CDR2 FYNNEI. The CDR3 loop is CASSRAGASTDTQYF. The CDR3 bases are TGTGCCAGCAGTCGAGCGGGGGCCAGCACAGATACGCAGTATTTT. The full variable domain, its missing parts supplied by reference TRBV2 and TRBJ2-3, is EPEVTQTPSHQVTQMGQEVILRCVPISNHLYFYWYRQILGQKVEFLVSFYNNEISEKSEIFDDQFSVERPDGSNFTLKIRSTKLEDSAMYFCASSRAGASTDTQYFGPGTRLTVL.

About this clonotype: The junction and the germline gene differ at one end; a read error may be behind it. J is TRBJ2-1 and V is TRBV6-2 or TRBV6-3; D tentatively reads TRBD1 or TRBD2 (5 bases each). The CDR3 runs to 14 residues. Germline V CDR1 and CDR2: MNHEY, SVGEGT. DNA for the CDR3: TGTGTCAGCAGTTACATTGGGGGATATAATGAGCAGTTCTTC. This sequence encodes CVSSYIGGYNEQFF.

This clonotype was seen at least ten times. V usage is TRBV25-1 and J usage is TRBJ2-1, with D maybe TRBD2 (5 bases). CDR1 MGHDK and CDR2 SYGVNS come from the germline V gene. This CDR3 contains 15 residues. V was clipped by 2 bases and J by 4 bases, with 12 bases between them. CDR3 protein: CASSEPGGWYNEQFF. The CDR3 DNA reads TGTGCCAGCAGTGAACCGGGCGGGTGGTACAATGAGCAGTTCTTC.

This clonotype was seen ten or more times. The rearrangement uses TRBV12-3 or TRBV12-4 and TRBJ1-6; perhaps TRBD1 as D (5 bases). The V gene lost 3 bases and the J gene lost 8 bases, with 11 bases spanning the gap. This CDR3 is built from 14 residues. CDR3 sequence (DNA): TGTGCCAGCAGTTTCGGCACAGGCCATTCACCCCTCCACTTT. Translation gives CASSFGTGHSPLHF.

This clonotype was detected only a few times. The chain has TRBV25-1 and TRBJ2-3; D not resolved. From germline, CDR1 is MGHDK and CDR2 SYGVNS. V lost 5 bases, J lost 0 bases, and 12 bases lay in between. The CDR3 loop spans 15 amino acids. The CDR3 is CASSPDLPSTDTQYF. The DNA for the CDR3 is TGTGCCAGCAGTCCGGACCTGCCTAGCACAGATACGCAGTATTTT.

The V and J genes are TRBV3-1 and TRBJ2-7, with 8 bases identical to TRBD1. Trimming cost V 2 bases and J 1 base; bases outside gene matches: 4. CDR1 is LGHDT, CDR2 YNNKEL, per germline (reference sequence). This CDR3 has 15 residues. CDR3 sequence: CASSQRTGRSYEQYF. For the CDR3, the DNA is TGTGCCAGCAGCCAAAGGACAGGGAGGTCCTACGAGCAGTACTTC.

This clonotype was observed a few times. This chain links TRBV20-1 with TRBJ2-7; weak D call: TRBD1 (7 bases). The V end lost 6 bases, the J end lost 2 bases, and 17 bases lay between the germline ends. Germline lookup yields CDR1 DFQATT and CDR2 SNEGSKA (reference sequence). The CDR3 length is 14 residues. The CDR3 region has the DNA TGCAGTGCCCGAGGAGGGGGCAGGACCTACGAGCAGTACTTC. Its protein is CSARGGGRTYEQYF.